Presented here are 9 T cell receptor beta chains from one specimen sequenced in a study of regulatory T cells in long-lasting Graves disease. HTBI primers from iRepertoire and Arm-PCR of CDR3 regions yielded the TCR beta libraries. TCRdb analysed the multiplex PCR reads with MiXCR anew, one entry per CDR3 protein. The sample consists of a few hundred thousand distinct CDR3 sequences, roughly a quarter of them appearing once. The time point here: persistent/refractory GD, antithyroid drugs over 5 years with positive TRAb. PBMC RNA served as the TCR library source. The sample was peripheral blood mononuclear cells (PBMCs), taken when the disease was refractory, from a patient treated with antithyroid drugs. Receptor source: a female donor with Graves disease.

This clonotype was observed a few times. This chain uses TRBV20-1 with TRBJ1-3; no definite D call. The length of the CDR3 is 14 residues. Trimming took 2 bases from V and 0 from J, leaving 8 bases between them. Germline CDR1 DFQATT, CDR2 SNEGSKA (reference sequence). The CDR3 reads CSARQVDSGNTIYF. The CDR3 nucleotides are TGCAGTGCTAGACAGGTCGACTCTGGAAACACCATATATTTT.

This clonotype was seen a handful of times. This chain connects TRBV5-1 to TRBJ1-1; D may be TRBD1 (6 bases). Trimming cost V 4 bases and J 4 bases, with 14 bases left between them. This CDR3 spans 14 amino acids. Germline assignment: CDR1 SGHRS and CDR2 YFSETQ. CDR3 amino acids: CASSQGLDGTEAFF. The CDR3 coding sequence is TGCGCCAGCAGCCAGGGGTTGGACGGCACTGAAGCTTTCTTT.

Notes on this clonotype: One junction end does not reproduce the germline sequence, and a read error may be involved. The chain is built from TRBV7-8 and TRBJ1-5, with 8 positions matching TRBD1. The CDR3 has 15 residues. The germline V gene encodes CDR1 SGHVS and CDR2 FQNEAQ. CDR3 residues: CARSLGQGINQPQHF. CDR3 sequence (DNA): TGTGCCAGGAGTTTAGGACAGGGTATAAATCAGCCTCAGCATTTT.

This clonotype was recorded many times. CDR3 loop: CASRDRDRGIGEQYF. The CDR3 DNA sequence: TGTGCCAGCAGAGATCGGGACAGGGGGATCGGCGAGCAGTACTTC. The rearrangement uses TRBV6-1 and TRBJ2-7; 11 positions agree with TRBD1. The J segment lost 6 bases and the V segment lost 6 bases, leaving 10 bases of the junction unmatched. Germline CDR1 MNHNS, CDR2 SASEGT. This CDR3 has 15 residues.

Many counts were recorded for this clonotype. The chain links TRBV28 to TRBJ1-1; 7 positions match TRBD1. This CDR3 is 15 amino acids long. After removal of 5 bases from V and 0 bases from J, the junction contained 6 bases not matched to a gene. Looked up from germline, CDR1 is MDHEN and CDR2 is SYDVKM. CDR3 protein: CASSGQASMNTEAFF. The DNA for the CDR3 is TGTGCCAGCAGTGGACAGGCTTCCATGAACACTGAAGCTTTCTTT.

This clonotype came up many times. The V gene is TRBV5-1, the J gene TRBJ1-5; 9 nucleotides line up with TRBD1. J gave up 6 bases and V 0 bases, and 7 bases lay outside the gene matches. The germline V gene encodes CDR1 SGHRS and CDR2 YFSETQ. CDR3 size: 16 residues. The CDR3 protein is CASSLELGQGGQPQHF. CDR3 nucleotides: TGCGCCAGCAGCTTGGAATTGGGACAGGGCGGTCAGCCCCAGCATTTT.

V gene TRBV7-8 combines with J gene TRBJ2-2; perhaps TRBD1 as D (6 bases). V was shortened by 5 bases and J by 3 bases, with 10 bases between the two germline ends. From germline, CDR1 is SGHVS and CDR2 FQNEAQ. The CDR3 covers 14 residues. The CDR3 reads CASSTRQDTGELFF. The DNA for the CDR3 is TGTGCCAGCAGCACACGACAGGACACCGGGGAGCTGTTTTTT.

This clonotype was recorded many times. V usage is TRBV7-3 and J usage is TRBJ1-1; D possibly corresponds to TRBD1 (5 bases). This CDR3 contains 14 residues. Trimming shortened V by 3 bases and J by 1 base, and 9 bases separated the two germline ends. Germline-derived CDR1 and CDR2 are SGHTA and FQGTGA. This chain's CDR3 is CASSLGRTNTEAFF. DNA of the CDR3: TGTGCCAGCAGCTTGGGGCGGACGAACACTGAAGCTTTCTTT.

Many counts were recorded for this clonotype. J is TRBJ2-7 and V is TRBV7-8; tentatively, D is TRBD2 (6 bases). The length of the CDR3 is 15 residues. Trimming removed 5 bases from V and 2 bases from J, with 16 bases in between. The germline V gene encodes CDR1 SGHVS and CDR2 FQNEAQ. CDR3 loop: CASSKQEGMAYEQYF. The DNA of the CDR3 is TGTGCCAGCAGCAAACAGGAGGGCATGGCCTACGAGCAGTACTTC.